These 9 T cell receptor beta chains were sequenced from one sample in a study of beta chain features in type 1 diabetes. The study, taken as a whole, reports: TCRB CDR3s from Type 1 diabetes patients were moderately but significantly shorter in all four CD4+ subsets.

As every portion of the isolated RNA was reverse transcribed, the sequencing read expressed TCRB transcripts. Some clones are missing from TCRdb's copy, which holds only in-frame ones; the method was immunoSEQ multiplex PCR. The repertoire holds 250,000 to 350,000 clones, approximately 16% seen once, with roughly 0.015% in the top ten. Their antigens are not known. Specimen: naive CD4+ T cells from blood. Every receptor here comes from a man between 18 and 35 years old with type 1 diabetes.

This clone was observed a few times. The chain links TRBV28 to TRBJ1-2; TRBD1 is a possible D gene (6 bases). The length of the CDR3 is 12 residues. Germline V CDR1 and CDR2: MDHEN, SYDVKM. With 4 bases removed from V and 5 bases from J, the gap between germline ends came to 8 bases. CDR3 sequence reads: CASSSGDYGYTF. As DNA, the CDR3 is TGTGCCAGCAGTTCAGGGGATTATGGCTACACCTTC.

V and J are TRBV11-3 and TRBJ2-1; tentative D call: TRBD1 (6 bases). Trimming removed 4 bases at V and 2 bases at J, with 12 bases between. Germline CDR1 SGHNT, CDR2 YENEEA. The CDR3 has 15 residues. CDR3 protein: CASSSSGTTYNEQFF. The CDR3 DNA is TGTGCCAGCAGCTCCTCCGGGACAACCTACAATGAGCAGTTCTTC.

This clone was counted a few times. CDR3 sequence: CASREVGTSGDNTGEQYF. In DNA, the CDR3 is TGTGCCAGCAGGGAAGTCGGGACTAGCGGAGACAATACAGGGGAGCAGTACTTC. V and J are TRBV7-6 and TRBJ2-7; 11 nucleotides align to TRBD2. V shed 6 bases, J shed 7 bases, and the junction held 20 bases outside the gene matches. Germline lookup yields CDR1 SGHVS and CDR2 FNYEAQ. This CDR3 region has 18 residues.

This clone has a count of ten or more. The V and J genes are TRBV7-9 and TRBJ2-3; D gene unclear. Trimming left V 2 bases short and J 0 bases short, with 6 bases between. There are 14 residues in the CDR3. Germline-derived CDR1 and CDR2 are SEHNR and FQNEAQ (reference sequence). This CDR3 is CASSLMGSTDTQYF. The CDR3 DNA reads as TGTGCCAGCAGCTTAATGGGCAGCACAGATACGCAGTATTTT.

Only a few counts were recorded for this clone. The CDR3 coding sequence is TGTGCCTGGAGTGTTAACAGGCTAAACATTCAGTACTTC. This gives the protein CAWSVNRLNIQYF. The chain uses TRBV30 and TRBJ2-4; the D gene is possibly TRBD1 (5 bases). Per germline, CDR1 GTSNPN and CDR2 SVGIG (reference sequence). Trimming cost V 0 bases and J 6 bases, with 9 bases left between them. This CDR3 region has 13 residues.

This clone has just a few counts. The chain employs TRBV2 and TRBJ1-5; 11 bases match TRBD1. J lost 5 bases, V lost 7 bases, and 4 bases had no gene match. This CDR3 spans 14 amino acids. Germline V lookup: CDR1 SNHLY, CDR2 FYNNEI. CDR3 loop: CASTGQGDYQPQHF. The CDR3 nucleotides are TGTGCCAGCACGGGACAGGGGGATTATCAGCCCCAGCATTTT.

The rearrangement joins TRBV4-1 to TRBJ1-3; D unresolved. Between the trimmed V and J ends, which lost 4 bases and 0 bases, there was a span of 13 bases. The germline V gene encodes CDR1 MGHRA and CDR2 YSYEKL. The CDR3 totals 16 residues. The chain's CDR3 is CASSPSDLYSGNTIYF. The DNA of the CDR3 is TGCGCCAGCAGCCCGTCGGACTTATACTCTGGAAACACCATATATTTT.

The chain recombines TRBV18 with TRBJ2-5; D not resolved. CDR1 and CDR2 from the germline V gene are KGHSH and LQKENI. The length of the CDR3 is 12 residues. The V end was cut by 3 bases, the J end by 5 bases, with 7 bases between. CDR3 protein: CASSPSLETQYF. The CDR3 bases are TGTGCCAGCTCACCTAGTTTGGAGACCCAGTACTTC.

The V gene is TRBV4-2, the J gene TRBJ1-3, with TRBD1 identical over 8 bases. J gave up 0 bases and V 4 bases, and 5 bases lay outside the gene matches. This CDR3 spans 16 amino acids. CDR1 is LGHNA, CDR2 YNFKEQ, per germline. The CDR3 DNA reads TGTGCCAGCAGCCCCAGGGACAGGAGCTCTGGAAACACCATATATTTT. Amino acid sequence: CASSPRDRSSGNTIYF.